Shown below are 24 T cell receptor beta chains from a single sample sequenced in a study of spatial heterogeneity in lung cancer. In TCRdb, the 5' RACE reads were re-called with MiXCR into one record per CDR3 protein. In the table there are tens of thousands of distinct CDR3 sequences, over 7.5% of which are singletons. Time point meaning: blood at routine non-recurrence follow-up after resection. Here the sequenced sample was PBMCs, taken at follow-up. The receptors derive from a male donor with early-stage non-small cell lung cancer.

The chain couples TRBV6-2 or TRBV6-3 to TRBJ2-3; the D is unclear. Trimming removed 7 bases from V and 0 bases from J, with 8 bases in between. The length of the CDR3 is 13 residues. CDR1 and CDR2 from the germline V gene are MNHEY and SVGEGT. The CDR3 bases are TGTGCCAGCAACCCCGCCAGCACAGATACGCAGTATTTT. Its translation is CASNPASTDTQYF.

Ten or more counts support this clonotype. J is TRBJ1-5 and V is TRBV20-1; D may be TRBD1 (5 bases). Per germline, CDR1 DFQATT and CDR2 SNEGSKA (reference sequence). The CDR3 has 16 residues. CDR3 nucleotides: TGCAGCGCCCACCTAGATGGGGCAGGGCGTAATCAGCCCCAGCATTTT. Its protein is CSAHLDGAGRNQPQHF.

The CDR3 sequence is CASSQRDSTFHGYTF. DNA for the CDR3: TGTGCCAGCAGCCAGCGGGACAGCACTTTCCATGGCTACACCTTC. This sequence joins TRBV4-2 and TRBJ1-2, with 7 bases aligning to TRBD1. Germline lookup yields CDR1 LGHNA and CDR2 YNFKEQ. The V and J ends lost 3 bases and 6 bases, in that order; junction bases with no gene match: 10. This CDR3 is built from 15 residues.

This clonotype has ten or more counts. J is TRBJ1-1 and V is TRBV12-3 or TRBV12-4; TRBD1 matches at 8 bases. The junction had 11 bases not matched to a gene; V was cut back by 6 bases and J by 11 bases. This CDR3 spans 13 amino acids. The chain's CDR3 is CASRLGTGYRAFF. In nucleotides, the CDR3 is TGTGCCAGCAGGCTCGGGACAGGATACCGGGCTTTCTTT.

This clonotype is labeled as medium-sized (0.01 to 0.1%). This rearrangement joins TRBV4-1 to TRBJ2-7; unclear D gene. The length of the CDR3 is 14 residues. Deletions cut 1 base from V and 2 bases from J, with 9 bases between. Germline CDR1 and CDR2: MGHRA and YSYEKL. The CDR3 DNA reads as TGCGCCAGCAGCCAAGCGGACGTACCCTACGAGCAGTACTTC. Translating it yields CASSQADVPYEQYF.

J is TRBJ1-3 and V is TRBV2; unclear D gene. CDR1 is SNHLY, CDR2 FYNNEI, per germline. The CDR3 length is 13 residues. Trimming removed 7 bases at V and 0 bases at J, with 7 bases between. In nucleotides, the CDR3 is TGTGCCAGCAAGGGTTTCTCTGGAAACACCATATATTTT. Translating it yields CASKGFSGNTIYF.

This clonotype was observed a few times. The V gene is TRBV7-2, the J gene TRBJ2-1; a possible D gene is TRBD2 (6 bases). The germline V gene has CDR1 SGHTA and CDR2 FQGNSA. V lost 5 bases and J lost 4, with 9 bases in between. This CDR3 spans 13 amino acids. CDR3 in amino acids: CASSAGPYNEQFF. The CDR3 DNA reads TGTGCCAGCAGCGCGGGACCGTACAATGAGCAGTTCTTC.

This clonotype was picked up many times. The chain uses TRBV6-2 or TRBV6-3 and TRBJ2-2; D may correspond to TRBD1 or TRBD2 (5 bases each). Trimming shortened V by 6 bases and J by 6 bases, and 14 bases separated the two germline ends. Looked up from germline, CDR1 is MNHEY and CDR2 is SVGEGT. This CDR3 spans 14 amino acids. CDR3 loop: CASRSLGVSGELFF. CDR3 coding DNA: TGTGCCAGCAGATCACTGGGGGTGTCCGGGGAGCTGTTTTTT.

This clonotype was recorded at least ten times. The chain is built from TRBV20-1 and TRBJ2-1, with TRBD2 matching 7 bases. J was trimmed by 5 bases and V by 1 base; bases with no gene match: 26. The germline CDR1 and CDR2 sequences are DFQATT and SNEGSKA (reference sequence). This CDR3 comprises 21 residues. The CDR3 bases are TGCAGTGCTAGAGTATACGGGGGGAAATGGGGCGACGATACCACCAACAATGAGCAGTTCTTC. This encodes CSARVYGGKWGDDTTNNEQFF.

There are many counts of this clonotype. CDR3 DNA: TGCGCCAGCAGCCAAGAGGCCGGGGGCCTATACAATGAGCAGTTCTTC. This translates into CASSQEAGGLYNEQFF. The gene calls are TRBV4-3 and TRBJ2-1; tentatively, D is TRBD1 or TRBD2 (6 bases each). V lost 0 bases to trimming and J lost 4 bases, with 13 bases between them. Germline V lookup: CDR1 LGHNA, CDR2 YSLEER. The CDR3 is 16 amino acids.

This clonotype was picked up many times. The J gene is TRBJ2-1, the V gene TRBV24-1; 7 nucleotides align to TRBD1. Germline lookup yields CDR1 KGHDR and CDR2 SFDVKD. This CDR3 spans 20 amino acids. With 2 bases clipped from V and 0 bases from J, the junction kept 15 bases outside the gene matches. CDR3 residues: CATSDSPGTESSSSYNEQFF. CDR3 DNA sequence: TGTGCCACCAGTGATTCTCCCGGGACAGAAAGTTCAAGCTCCTACAATGAGCAGTTCTTC.

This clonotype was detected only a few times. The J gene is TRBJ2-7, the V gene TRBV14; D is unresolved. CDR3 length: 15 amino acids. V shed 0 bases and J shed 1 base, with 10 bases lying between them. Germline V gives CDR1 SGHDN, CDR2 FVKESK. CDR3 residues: CASSQEVSRSYEQYF. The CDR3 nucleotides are TGTGCCAGCAGCCAAGAGGTATCTAGGTCCTACGAGCAGTACTTC. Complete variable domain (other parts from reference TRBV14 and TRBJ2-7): EAGVTQFPSHSVIEKGQTVTLRCDPISGHDNLYWYRRVMGKEIKFLLHFVKESKQDESGMPNNRFLAERTGGTYSTLKVQPAELEDSGVYFCASSQEVSRSYEQYFGPGTRLTVT.

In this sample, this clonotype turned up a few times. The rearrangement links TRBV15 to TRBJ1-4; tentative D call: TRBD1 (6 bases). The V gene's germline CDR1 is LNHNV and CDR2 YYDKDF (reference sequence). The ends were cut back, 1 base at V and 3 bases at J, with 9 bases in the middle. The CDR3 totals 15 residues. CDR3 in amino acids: CATSRAQGSNEKLFF. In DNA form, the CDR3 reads TGTGCCACCAGCAGAGCGCAGGGGTCTAATGAAAAACTGTTTTTT.

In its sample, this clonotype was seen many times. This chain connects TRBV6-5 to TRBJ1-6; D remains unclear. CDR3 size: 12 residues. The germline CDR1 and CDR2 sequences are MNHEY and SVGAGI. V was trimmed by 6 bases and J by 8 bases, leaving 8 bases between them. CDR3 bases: TGTGCCAGCAGGGATTCTGATTCACCCCTCCACTTT. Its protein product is CASRDSDSPLHF.

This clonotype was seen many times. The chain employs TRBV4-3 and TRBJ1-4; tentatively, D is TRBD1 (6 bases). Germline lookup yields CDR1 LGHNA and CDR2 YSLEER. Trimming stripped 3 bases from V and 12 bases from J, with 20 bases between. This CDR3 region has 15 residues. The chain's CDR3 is CASSHPRGGVDELFF. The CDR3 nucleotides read TGCGCCAGCAGCCACCCTAGGGGGGGCGTTGATGAACTGTTTTTT.

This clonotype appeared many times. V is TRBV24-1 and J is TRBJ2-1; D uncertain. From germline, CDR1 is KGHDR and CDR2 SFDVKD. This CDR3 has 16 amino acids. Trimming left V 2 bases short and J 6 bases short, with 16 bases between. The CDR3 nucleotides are TGTGCCACCAGTGATTCGGAGACATCTGGGATCAATGAGCAGTTCTTC. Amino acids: CATSDSETSGINEQFF.

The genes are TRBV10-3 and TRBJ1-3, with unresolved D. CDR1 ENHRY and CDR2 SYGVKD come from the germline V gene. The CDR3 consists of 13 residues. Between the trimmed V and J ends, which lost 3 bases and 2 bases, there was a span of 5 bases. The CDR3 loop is CAISDTPGNTIYF. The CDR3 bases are TGTGCCATCAGTGACACTCCTGGAAACACCATATATTTT.

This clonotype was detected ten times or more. Here the CDR3 DNA reads TGCGCCAGCAGCTTTGGGACAGTAGCTAATTCACCCCTCCACTTT. Amino acid sequence: CASSFGTVANSPLHF. The V gene is TRBV5-1, the J gene TRBJ1-6, with 7 nucleotides matching TRBD1. This CDR3 comprises 15 residues. Germline CDR1 is SGHRS and CDR2 is YFSETQ. V dropped 2 bases and J dropped 6; count of bases not matched to a gene: 5.

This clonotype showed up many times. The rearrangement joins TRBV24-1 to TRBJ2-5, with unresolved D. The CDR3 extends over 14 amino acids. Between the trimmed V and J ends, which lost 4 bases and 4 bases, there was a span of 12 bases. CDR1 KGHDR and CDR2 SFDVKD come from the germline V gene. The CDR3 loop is CATSDLEMGETQYF. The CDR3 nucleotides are TGTGCCACCAGTGACTTGGAAATGGGAGAGACCCAGTACTTC.

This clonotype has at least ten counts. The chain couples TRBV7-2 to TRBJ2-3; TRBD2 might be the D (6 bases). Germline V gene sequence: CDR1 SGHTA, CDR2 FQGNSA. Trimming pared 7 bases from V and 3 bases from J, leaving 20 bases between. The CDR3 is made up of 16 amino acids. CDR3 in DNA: TGTGCCAGCACCGCCGAGGGCGGGGCCAAAACAGATACGCAGTATTTT. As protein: CASTAEGGAKTDTQYF.

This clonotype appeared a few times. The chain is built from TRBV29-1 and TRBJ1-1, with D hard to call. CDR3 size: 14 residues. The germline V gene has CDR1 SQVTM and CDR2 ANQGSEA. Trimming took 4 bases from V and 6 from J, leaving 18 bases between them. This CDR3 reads CSVVAVSGRAEAFF. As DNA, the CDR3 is TGCAGCGTTGTGGCCGTATCGGGTCGGGCTGAAGCTTTCTTT.

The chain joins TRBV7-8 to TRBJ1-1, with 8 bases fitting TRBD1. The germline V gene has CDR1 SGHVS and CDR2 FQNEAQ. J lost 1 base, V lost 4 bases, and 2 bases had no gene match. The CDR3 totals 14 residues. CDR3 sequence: CASSWGTGNTEAFF. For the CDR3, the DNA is TGTGCCAGCAGCTGGGGGACAGGGAACACTGAAGCTTTCTTT.

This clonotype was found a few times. The CDR3 nucleotides are TGCAGTGCTATCAAAGGGGGGCCAGAAGAGACCCAGTACTTC. It is translated as CSAIKGGPEETQYF. The gene calls are TRBV20-1 and TRBJ2-5; D may be TRBD1 or TRBD2 (6 bases each). The germline gives CDR1 DFQATT, CDR2 SNEGSKA (reference sequence). This CDR3 has 14 residues. V was pared by 4 bases and J by 3 bases, with 15 bases between.

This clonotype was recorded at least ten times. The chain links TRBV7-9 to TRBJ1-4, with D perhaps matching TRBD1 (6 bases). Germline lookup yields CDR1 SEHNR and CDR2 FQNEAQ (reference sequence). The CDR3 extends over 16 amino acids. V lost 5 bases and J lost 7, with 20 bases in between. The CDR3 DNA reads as TGTGCCAGCAGCCCTACCGCCGGGACCAGGGGTGAAAAACTGTTTTTT. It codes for CASSPTAGTRGEKLFF.